This TCR beta chain was captured by sequencing in a study of early T cells in non-severe SARS-CoV-2 infection. Whole-study findings and limits: A preference for anti-spike CD8 responses marked VDJdb matching, which missed private and CD4 specificities.

The CDR3 covers 13 residues. V shed 3 bases and J 7 bases; nucleotides not matched to a gene: 7. Per germline, CDR1 SGHRS and CDR2 YFSETQ. This clonotype was observed at least ten times. The target antigen is unknown. Unique molecular identifiers were added to individual cDNA molecules. TCRdb used MiXCR to reprocess the 5' RACE reads, holding one entry per CDR3 protein. The sample lists about 36,000 distinct CDR3 sequences, approximately 6.6% seen once, with 24% in the top ten. The chain carries TRBV5-1 and TRBJ2-7; 7 nucleotides agree with TRBD2. This clonotype originated in an adult who was a healthcare worker with PCR-confirmed SARS-CoV-2 infection or an uninfected control (not recorded which). The starting material was whole blood, obtained at baseline. CDR3 sequence reads: CASSSLAPGEQYF. The CDR3 nucleotides are TGCGCCAGCAGCTCACTAGCGCCGGGGGAGCAGTACTTC.